Following are 26 T cell receptor beta chains from one sample sequenced in a study of beta chain features in type 1 diabetes. Sequenced material consisted of expressed TCRB transcripts (all of the isolated RNA was reverse transcribed). The protocol was immunoSEQ multiplex PCR, while the TCRdb copy is restricted to in-frame clones and leaves out a portion. This sample has about 290,000 clones, with 7% to 9% found just once. Material for sequencing was central memory CD4+ T cells from blood. Receptors originate from a woman in her late teens or twenties in good health.

With respect to this clone: Since a much larger clone is just one base distant, this may be a read error. At the DNA level, this CDR3 is encoded by other sequences in the same sample as well. V gene TRBV6-5 combines with J gene TRBJ1-1; D possibly corresponds to TRBD1 (5 bases). The CDR3 runs to 13 residues. V gave up 6 bases and J gave up 0 bases, with 8 bases separating them. Germline CDR1 and CDR2: MNHEY and SVGAGI. CDR3 bases: TGTGCCAGCAGCCGACAGCTGAACACTGAAGCTTTCTTT. Its protein is CASSRQLNTEAFF.

The chain is built from TRBV19 and TRBJ1-1; D unresolved. V lost 5 bases to trimming and J lost 5 bases, with 9 bases between them. The CDR3 has 12 residues. Germline V lookup: CDR1 LNHDA, CDR2 SQIVND (reference sequence). CDR3 sequence: CASSGILTEAFF. The CDR3 nucleotides read TGTGCCAGTAGTGGGATTTTGACTGAAGCTTTCTTT.

This clone was recorded at least ten times. CDR3 nucleotides: TGTGCCAGCAGCCCCGGGCTGGGCACCTACGAGCAGTACTTC. Encoded protein: CASSPGLGTYEQYF. This sequence joins TRBV6-5 and TRBJ2-7; D gene uncertain. The CDR3 totals 14 residues. V lost 6 bases, J lost 2 bases, and 14 bases lay in between. CDR1 is MNHEY, CDR2 SVGAGI, per germline.

The chain joins TRBV19 to TRBJ1-5, with D unclear. Trimming pared 3 bases from V and 6 bases from J, leaving 9 bases between. The CDR3 runs 13 residues. Germline CDR1 reads LNHDA; CDR2 reads SQIVND (reference sequence). The CDR3 sequence: CASSIQNGQPQHF. In DNA, the CDR3 is TGTGCCAGTAGTATTCAGAATGGTCAGCCCCAGCATTTT.

The V and J genes are TRBV11-3 and TRBJ2-1, with TRBD1 matching 9 bases. This CDR3 comprises 15 residues. Germline loops: CDR1 SGHNT, CDR2 YENEEA. Trimming cost V 3 bases and J 4 bases; bases outside gene matches: 4. The CDR3 DNA follows: TGTGCCAGCAGCTTGAGACAGGGGGTATACAATGAGCAGTTCTTC. Its translation is CASSLRQGVYNEQFF.

The chain recombines TRBV4-3 with TRBJ1-4, with 9 positions matching TRBD1. In germline, CDR1 is LGHNA, CDR2 YSLEER. There are 15 residues in the CDR3. Trimming at V came to 4 bases and at J to 7 bases, leaving 7 bases not matched to a gene. Written as DNA, the CDR3 is TGCGCCAGCAGCCTGGCCGGGACAGGGCTTGAAAAACTGTTTTTT. Translated, it gives CASSLAGTGLEKLFF.

This clone was seen many times. This chain links TRBV7-3 with TRBJ2-1; TRBD2 might be the D (5 bases). The length of the CDR3 is 14 residues. V shed 5 bases and J shed 5 bases, with 13 bases lying between them. Per the germline V gene, CDR1 is SGHTA and CDR2 is FQGTGA. The CDR3 DNA sequence: TGTGCCAGCAGCCAAGGGAGTTGGGACAATGAGCAGTTCTTC. Protein: CASSQGSWDNEQFF.

This clone was picked up a small number of times. The chain links TRBV5-1 to TRBJ2-3; 9 bases are a match to TRBD2. J gave up 5 bases and V 4 bases, and 14 bases lay outside the gene matches. The length of the CDR3 is 17 residues. The germline V gene encodes CDR1 SGHRS and CDR2 YFSETQ. CDR3 DNA sequence: TGCGCCAGCAGCGGAATGGCGGGAGGGCCGGGTATAGATACGCAGTATTTT. It yields the protein CASSGMAGGPGIDTQYF.

V gene TRBV5-4 combines with J gene TRBJ1-2; the D gene is possibly TRBD1 (5 bases). This CDR3 spans 16 amino acids. Germline loops: CDR1 SGHNT, CDR2 YYREEE (reference sequence). V was pared by 0 bases and J by 4 bases, with 16 bases between. CDR3 sequence (DNA): TGTGCCAGCAGCTTGGGGACTCGGGGGGAGCTCTATGGCTACACCTTC. Amino acids: CASSLGTRGELYGYTF.

V is TRBV5-1 and J is TRBJ2-5; 7 positions agree with TRBD1. CDR3 length: 13 amino acids. In germline, CDR1 is SGHRS, CDR2 YFSETQ. V shed 3 bases, J shed 5 bases, and the junction held 4 bases outside the gene matches. CDR3 sequence: CASSWGQRETQYF. In DNA, the CDR3 is TGCGCCAGCAGCTGGGGACAGAGGGAGACCCAGTACTTC.

This clone was counted a few times. The chain joins TRBV28 to TRBJ2-2, with a weak D call TRBD1 (5 bases). This CDR3 spans 13 amino acids. CDR1 is MDHEN and CDR2 is SYDVKM in the germline V gene. Trimming left V 10 bases short and J 1 base short, with 10 bases between. CDR3 coding DNA: TGTGCCACCAGGACATTGAACACCGGGGAGCTGTTTTTT. The encoded protein is CATRTLNTGELFF.

The chain uses TRBV7-8 and TRBJ2-2, with D possibly matching TRBD2 (5 bases). V lost 1 base and J 0 bases, leaving 9 bases between the germline ends. Germline CDR1 reads SGHVS; CDR2 reads FQNEAQ. The CDR3 loop spans 16 amino acids. The CDR3 is CASSLESGTNTGELFF. The CDR3 region has the DNA TGTGCCAGCAGCTTAGAGAGCGGAACGAACACCGGGGAGCTGTTTTTT.

This clone was seen a few times. V is TRBV4-2 and J is TRBJ2-7; D not resolved. From germline, CDR1 is LGHNA and CDR2 YNFKEQ. This CDR3 comprises 14 residues. Trimming cost V 1 base and J 1 base, with 8 bases left between them. CDR3 region: CASSQAASSYEQYF. The CDR3 DNA sequence: TGTGCCAGCAGCCAAGCCGCTAGTTCCTACGAGCAGTACTTC.

This chain links TRBV27 with TRBJ2-7, with 14 nucleotides matching TRBD2. This CDR3 contains 17 residues. Per germline, CDR1 MNHEY and CDR2 SMNVEV (reference sequence). Trimming cost V 6 bases and J 2 bases; bases outside gene matches: 9. CDR3 in amino acids: CASSSPVTSGRAYEQYF. CDR3 bases: TGTGCCAGCAGCTCCCCTGTGACTAGCGGGAGGGCCTACGAGCAGTACTTC.

The V gene is TRBV6-5, the J gene TRBJ2-3, with TRBD2 as a possible D gene (6 bases). Germline V gene data show CDR1 as MNHEY and CDR2 as SVGAGI. V was pared by 6 bases and J by 8 bases, with 18 bases between. The CDR3 is made up of 14 amino acids. The CDR3, as DNA: TGTGCCAGCAGCCGAACCGGGGGTCGTTCTACGCAGTATTTT. This encodes CASSRTGGRSTQYF.

This clone was seen more than once but under ten times. The rearrangement uses TRBV5-4 and TRBJ2-5; 7 bases match TRBD1. The junction had 7 bases not matched to a gene; V was cut back by 3 bases and J by 5 bases. This CDR3 is 14 amino acids long. Germline V gene sequence: CDR1 SGHNT, CDR2 YYREEE (reference sequence). CDR3 coding DNA: TGTGCCAGCAGCTACGAGAGGGGGCGGGAGACCCAGTACTTC. This gives the protein CASSYERGRETQYF.

The chain combines TRBV11-2 with TRBJ2-3; possibly TRBD1 for D (5 bases). The V end lost 0 bases, the J end lost 1 base, and 14 bases lay between the germline ends. CDR3 size: 17 residues. Germline V gene lookup returns CDR1 SGHAT and CDR2 FQNNGV. In nucleotides, the CDR3 is TGTGCCAGCAGCTTAGAGGGGCAGGCCTCAGGCACAGATACGCAGTATTTT. This translates into CASSLEGQASGTDTQYF.

This clone was seen a handful of times. The genes are TRBV18 and TRBJ2-3; the match to TRBD1 covers 8 bases. Losses at the gene ends were 6 bases for V and 6 bases for J; bases not matched to a gene: 8. CDR3 length: 14 amino acids. Germline CDR1 is KGHSH and CDR2 is LQKENI. The CDR3 reads CASSDGTGGDTQYF. Here the CDR3 DNA reads TGTGCCAGCTCGGATGGGACAGGCGGGGATACGCAGTATTTT.

This clone has a handful of counts. The chain joins TRBV5-6 to TRBJ1-3; no clear D gene. In germline, CDR1 is SGHDT, CDR2 YYEEEE. The CDR3 consists of 15 residues. The V end lost 4 bases, the J end lost 4 bases, and 15 bases lay between the germline ends. The CDR3 DNA is TGTGCCAGCAGCCCTGCGGGCGCAAAGGGAAACACCATATATTTT. This sequence encodes CASSPAGAKGNTIYF.

The table lists this clone with many counts. The V and J genes are TRBV7-9 and TRBJ2-7, with 9 positions matching TRBD2. The germline V gene has CDR1 SEHNR and CDR2 FQNEAQ (reference sequence). Losses at the gene ends were 5 bases for V and 5 bases for J; bases not matched to a gene: 7. The CDR3 totals 14 residues. The DNA of the CDR3 is TGTGCCAGCAGCAATAGCGGGAGAACCCACGAGCAGTACTTC. Residues: CASSNSGRTHEQYF.

The sample holds a few counts of this clone. The chain has TRBV7-2 and TRBJ2-1; 14 positions agree with TRBD2. V was clipped by 5 bases and J by 7 bases; unmatched bases: 7. CDR1 and CDR2 from the germline V gene are SGHTA and FQGNSA. The CDR3 extends over 16 amino acids. The CDR3 loop reads CASSPTGLAGVNEQFF. The CDR3 coding sequence is TGTGCCAGCAGCCCGACGGGACTAGCGGGAGTTAATGAGCAGTTCTTC.

This sequence joins TRBV7-2 and TRBJ2-5, with TRBD1 matching over 9 bases. The CDR3 contains 14 residues. V shed 6 bases, J shed 4 bases, and the junction held 6 bases outside the gene matches. Germline assignment: CDR1 SGHTA and CDR2 FQGNSA. CDR3 protein: CASSHRGPLETQYF. CDR3 in DNA: TGTGCCAGCAGTCACAGGGGGCCCCTAGAGACCCAGTACTTC.

The rearrangement joins TRBV29-1 to TRBJ1-4; TRBD1 is a possible D gene (6 bases). This CDR3 region has 13 residues. Germline CDR1 SQVTM, CDR2 ANQGSEA. V was clipped by 4 bases and J by 7 bases, with 13 bases between them. CDR3 sequence: CSVAGGIFEKLFF. CDR3 nucleotide sequence: TGCAGCGTTGCGGGGGGCATCTTTGAAAAACTGTTTTTT.

The V gene is TRBV7-9, the J gene TRBJ1-1; D possibly corresponds to TRBD1 (6 bases). The CDR3 spans 14 residues. Looked up from germline, CDR1 is SEHNR and CDR2 is FQNEAQ (reference sequence). The V and J ends lost 1 base and 11 bases respectively, with 17 bases between them. The CDR3: CASSLVGGTNAAFF. In DNA form, the CDR3 reads TGTGCCAGCAGCTTAGTTGGAGGGACAAACGCGGCTTTCTTT.

A few counts support this clone. The chain joins TRBV7-2 to TRBJ2-1; D not certain. V was cut by 1 base and J by 4 bases, with 11 bases left in between. This CDR3 region has 15 residues. CDR1 and CDR2 (germline): SGHTA, FQGNSA. The DNA of the CDR3 is TGTGCCAGCAGCTTAGGTGCTGGCCGTTACAATGAGCAGTTCTTC. Its translation: CASSLGAGRYNEQFF.

J is TRBJ2-3 and V is TRBV5-6; D is unclear. With 1 base removed from V and 5 bases from J, the gap between germline ends came to 14 bases. The germline CDR1 and CDR2 sequences are SGHDT and YYEEEE. This CDR3 has 15 residues. CDR3 DNA: TGTGCCAGCAGCTTGTGGCCGGTCCGGAGAGATACGCAGTATTTT. As protein: CASSLWPVRRDTQYF.